The 6 T cell receptor beta chains presented below share a single source sample, sequenced in a study of shared clonotypes between healthy human individuals (dated by TCRdb to 2020 to 2022). Libraries were built with the immunoSEQ multiplex PCR assay. Not all clones reach the TCRdb copy of this immuneACCESS table, which keeps in-frame sequences only. Checked studies attribute under half of the gap to unresolved V genes and leave the rest unexplained. Counted in this sample were about 460,000 clones; more than 70% of them appeared once. About 12% of the sample goes to the ten largest clones. The specimen was PBMCs. All receptors come from a woman in her forties in good health. Some clones in this sample may be carry-over from other donors' samples.

As concerns this clone: This likely came from a read error, as a far larger clone is one base away. As the CDR3 is not closed by the conserved phenylalanine or tryptophan, this likely results from a read error. The chain uses TRBV30 and TRBJ1-1; D is unresolved. The CDR3 spans 12 residues. Germline V CDR1 and CDR2: GTSNPN, SVGIG (reference sequence). V was clipped by 3 bases and J by 6 bases, with 11 bases between them. For the CDR3, the DNA is TGTGCCTGGAGGGAGGGTCGCTCTGAAGCTTTCCTT. Translating it yields CAWREGRSEAFL.

In this sample, this clone turned up a few times. This chain uses TRBV28 with TRBJ2-6; 8 bases agree with TRBD1. Germline values: CDR1 MDHEN, CDR2 SYDVKM. V lost 3 bases, J lost 2 bases, and 6 bases stayed unmatched. The CDR3 loop spans 17 amino acids. The DNA for the CDR3 is TGTGCCAGCAGTTTTATCCAGGGGGCGGCTGGGGCCAACGTCCTGACTTTC. It translates to CASSFIQGAAGANVLTF.

To note about this clone: It is likely a read error: a sequence one base away is far more abundant. This sample includes further DNA sequences coding for the same CDR3. V and J are TRBV18 and TRBJ1-5; D call uncertain. Trimming stripped 3 bases from V and 1 base from J, with 4 bases between. The CDR3 extends over 13 amino acids. Germline V gene data show CDR1 as KGHSH and CDR2 as LQKENI. The CDR3 loop is CASSPGSNQPQHF. The CDR3 DNA is TGTGCCAGCTCACCGGGGAGCAATCAGCCCCAGCATTTT.

The rearrangement links TRBV28 to TRBJ1-3, with D hard to call. CDR3 length equals 14 residues. The V end lost 7 bases, the J end lost 0 bases, and 10 bases lay between the germline ends. Per the germline V gene, CDR1 is MDHEN and CDR2 is SYDVKM. The CDR3 loop reads CASIPHSSGNTIYF. DNA for the CDR3: TGTGCCAGCATACCCCATAGCTCTGGAAACACCATATATTTT. The full variable domain, rest sourced from reference TRBV28 and TRBJ1-3, is DVKVTQSSRYLVKRTGEKVFLECVQDMDHENMFWYRQDPGLGLRLIYFSYDVKMKEKGDIPEGYSVSREKKERFSLILESASTNQTSMYLCASIPHSSGNTIYFGEGSWLTVV.

J is TRBJ2-7 and V is TRBV7-9; TRBD1 or TRBD2 may be the D gene (5 bases each). The CDR3 consists of 15 residues. CDR1 SEHNR and CDR2 FQNEAQ come from the germline V gene (reference sequence). Trimming took 5 bases from V and 2 from J, leaving 16 bases between them. CDR3 sequence: CASSPRGGLAYEQYF. The CDR3, as DNA: TGTGCCAGCAGCCCAAGGGGCGGGCTAGCCTACGAGCAGTACTTC.

About this clone: This sequence may be a read error, since a much larger clone differs from it by one base. Additional DNA sequences in this sample encode the identical CDR3. V gene TRBV21-1 combines with J gene TRBJ2-1; whether TRBD2, the table's D call, matches the DNA was not checked. TRBV21-1 is a documented pseudogene. The CDR3 has 15 amino acids. The CDR3 is CASSTSGRKVNEQFF. The CDR3 DNA reads as TGCGCCAGCAGCACTAGCGGGAGAAAAGTTAATGAGCAGTTCTTC.